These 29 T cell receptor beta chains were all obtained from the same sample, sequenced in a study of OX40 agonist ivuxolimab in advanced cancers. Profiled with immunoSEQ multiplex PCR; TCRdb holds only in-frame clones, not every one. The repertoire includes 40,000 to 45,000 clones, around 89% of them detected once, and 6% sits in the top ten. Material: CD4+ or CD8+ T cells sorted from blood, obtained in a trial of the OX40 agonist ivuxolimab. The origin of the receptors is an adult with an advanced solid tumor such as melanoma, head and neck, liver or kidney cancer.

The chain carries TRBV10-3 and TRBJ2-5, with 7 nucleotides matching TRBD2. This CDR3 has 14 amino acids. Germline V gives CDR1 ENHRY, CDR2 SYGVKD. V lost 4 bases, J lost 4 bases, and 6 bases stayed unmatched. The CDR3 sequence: CAISGGLDGETQYF. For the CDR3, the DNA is TGTGCCATCAGTGGTGGACTAGACGGAGAGACCCAGTACTTC.

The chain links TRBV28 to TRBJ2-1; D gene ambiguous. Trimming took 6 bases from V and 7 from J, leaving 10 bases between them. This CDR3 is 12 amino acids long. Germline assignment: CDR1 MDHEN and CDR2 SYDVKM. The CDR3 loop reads CASSRKKNEQFF. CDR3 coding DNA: TGTGCCAGCAGCCGGAAGAAGAATGAGCAGTTCTTC.

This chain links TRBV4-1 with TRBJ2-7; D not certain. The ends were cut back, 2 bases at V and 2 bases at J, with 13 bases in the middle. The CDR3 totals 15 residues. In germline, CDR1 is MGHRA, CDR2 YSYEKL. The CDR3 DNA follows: TGCGCCAGCAGCCAATCCCCGGTGCGAACCTACGAGCAGTACTTC. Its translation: CASSQSPVRTYEQYF.

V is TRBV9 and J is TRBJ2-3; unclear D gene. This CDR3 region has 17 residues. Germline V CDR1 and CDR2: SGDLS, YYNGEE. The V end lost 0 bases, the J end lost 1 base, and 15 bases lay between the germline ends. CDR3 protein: CASSVAIAEIGTDTQYF. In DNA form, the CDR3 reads TGTGCCAGCAGCGTAGCTATTGCTGAAATAGGCACAGATACGCAGTATTTT. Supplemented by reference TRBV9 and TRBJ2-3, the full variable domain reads DSGVTQTPKHLITATGQRVTLRCSPRSGDLSVYWYQQSLDQGLQFLIQYYNGEERAKGNILERFSAQQFPDLHSELNLSSLELGDSALYFCASSVAIAEIGTDTQYFGPGTRLTVL.

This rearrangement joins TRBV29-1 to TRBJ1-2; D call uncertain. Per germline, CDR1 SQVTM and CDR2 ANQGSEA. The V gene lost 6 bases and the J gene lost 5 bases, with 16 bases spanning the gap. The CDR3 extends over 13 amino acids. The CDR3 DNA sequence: TGCAGCGTCCTGGACCCATTATCATATGGCTACACCTTC. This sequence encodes CSVLDPLSYGYTF.

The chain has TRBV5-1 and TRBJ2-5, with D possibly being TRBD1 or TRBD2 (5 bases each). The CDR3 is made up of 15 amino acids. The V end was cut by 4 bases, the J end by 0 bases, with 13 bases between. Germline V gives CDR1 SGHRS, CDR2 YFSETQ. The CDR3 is CASSLIGTNQETQYF. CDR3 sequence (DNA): TGCGCCAGCAGCCTGATCGGGACCAACCAAGAGACCCAGTACTTC.

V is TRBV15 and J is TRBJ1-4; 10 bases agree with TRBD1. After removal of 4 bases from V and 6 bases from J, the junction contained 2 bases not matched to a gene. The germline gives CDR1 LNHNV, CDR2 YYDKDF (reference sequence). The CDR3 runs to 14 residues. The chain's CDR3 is CATSTGTGDEKLFF. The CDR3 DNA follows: TGTGCCACCAGCACCGGGACAGGGGATGAAAAACTGTTTTTT.

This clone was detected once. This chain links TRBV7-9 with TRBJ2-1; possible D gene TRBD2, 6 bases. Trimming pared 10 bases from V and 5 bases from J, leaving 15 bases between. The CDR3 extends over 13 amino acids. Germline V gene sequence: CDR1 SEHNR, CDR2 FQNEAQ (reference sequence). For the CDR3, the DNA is TGTGCCACCCTATCCTCGGGGGACAATGAGCAGTTCTTC. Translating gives CATLSSGDNEQFF.

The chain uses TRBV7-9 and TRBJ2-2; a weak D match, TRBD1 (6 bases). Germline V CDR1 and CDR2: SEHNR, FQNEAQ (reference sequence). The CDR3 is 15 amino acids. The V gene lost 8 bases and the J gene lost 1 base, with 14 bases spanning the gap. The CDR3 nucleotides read TGTGCCAGCCATCCCCAGGACAGGAACACCGGGGAGCTGTTTTTT. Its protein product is CASHPQDRNTGELFF.

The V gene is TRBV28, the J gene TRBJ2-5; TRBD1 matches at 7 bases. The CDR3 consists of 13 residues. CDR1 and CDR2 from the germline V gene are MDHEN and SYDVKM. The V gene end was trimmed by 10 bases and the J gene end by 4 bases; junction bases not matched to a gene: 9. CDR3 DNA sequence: TGTGCCACTCTACAGGGGAGACGAGAGACCCAGTACTTC. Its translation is CATLQGRRETQYF.

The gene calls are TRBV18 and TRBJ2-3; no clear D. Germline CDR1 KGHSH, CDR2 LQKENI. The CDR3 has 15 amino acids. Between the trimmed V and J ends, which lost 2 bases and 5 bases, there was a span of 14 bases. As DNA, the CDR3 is TGTGCCAGCTCACCAATCCCGGGTGTGGGAGATACGCAGTATTTT. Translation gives CASSPIPGVGDTQYF.

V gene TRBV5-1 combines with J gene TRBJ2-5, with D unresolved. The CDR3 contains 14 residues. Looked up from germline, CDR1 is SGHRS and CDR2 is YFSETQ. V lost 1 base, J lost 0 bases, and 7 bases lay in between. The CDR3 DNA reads TGCGCCAGCAGCTTGAAGAACAACCAAGAGACCCAGTACTTC. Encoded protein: CASSLKNNQETQYF.

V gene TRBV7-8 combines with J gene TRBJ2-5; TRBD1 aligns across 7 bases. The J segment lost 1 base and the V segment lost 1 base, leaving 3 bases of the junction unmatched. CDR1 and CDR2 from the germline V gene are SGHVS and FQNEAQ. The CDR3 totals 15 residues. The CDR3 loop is CASSLVGTAQETQYF. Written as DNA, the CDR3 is TGTGCCAGCAGCTTAGTTGGGACAGCCCAAGAGACCCAGTACTTC.

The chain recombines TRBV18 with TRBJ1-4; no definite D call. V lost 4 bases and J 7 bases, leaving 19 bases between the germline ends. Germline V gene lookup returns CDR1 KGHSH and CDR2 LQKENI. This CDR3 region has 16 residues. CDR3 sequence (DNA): TGTGCCAGCTCACGCAAACCGGCAGCGACGAGTGAAAAACTGTTTTTT. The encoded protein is CASSRKPAATSEKLFF.

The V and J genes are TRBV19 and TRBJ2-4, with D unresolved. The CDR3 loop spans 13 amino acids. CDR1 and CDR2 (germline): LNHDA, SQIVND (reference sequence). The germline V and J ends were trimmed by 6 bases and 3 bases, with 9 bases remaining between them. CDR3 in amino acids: CASRIDGKNIQYF. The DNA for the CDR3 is TGTGCCAGTAGGATCGACGGCAAAAACATTCAGTACTTC.

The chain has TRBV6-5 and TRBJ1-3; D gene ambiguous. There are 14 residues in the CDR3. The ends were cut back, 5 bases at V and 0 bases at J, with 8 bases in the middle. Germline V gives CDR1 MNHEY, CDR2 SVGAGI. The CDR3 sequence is CASSRLSSGNTIYF. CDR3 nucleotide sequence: TGTGCCAGCAGTAGGCTGAGCTCTGGAAACACCATATATTTT.

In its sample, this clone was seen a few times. The CDR3 DNA sequence: TGTGCCAGCAGCTTAGTTCGGGGGCGGGAGACCCAGTACTTC. Amino acid sequence: CASSLVRGRETQYF. This chain joins TRBV11-2 and TRBJ2-5; the D call may be TRBD1 or TRBD2 (6 bases each). Looked up from germline, CDR1 is SGHAT and CDR2 is FQNNGV. This CDR3 region has 14 residues. With 1 base removed from V and 5 bases from J, the gap between germline ends came to 11 bases.

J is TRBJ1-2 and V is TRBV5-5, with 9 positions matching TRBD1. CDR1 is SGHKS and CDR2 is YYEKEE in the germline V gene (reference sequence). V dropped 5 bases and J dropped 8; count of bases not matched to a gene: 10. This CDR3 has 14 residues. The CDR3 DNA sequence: TGTGCCAGCAGTCCACAGGGGGCCACTTGGGGCTACACCTTC. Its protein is CASSPQGATWGYTF.

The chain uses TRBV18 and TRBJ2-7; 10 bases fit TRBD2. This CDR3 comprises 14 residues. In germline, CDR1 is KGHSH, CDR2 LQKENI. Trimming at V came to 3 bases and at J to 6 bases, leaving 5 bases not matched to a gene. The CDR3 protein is CASSPKAGGVEQYF. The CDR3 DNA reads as TGTGCCAGCTCACCCAAAGCGGGAGGGGTCGAGCAGTACTTC.

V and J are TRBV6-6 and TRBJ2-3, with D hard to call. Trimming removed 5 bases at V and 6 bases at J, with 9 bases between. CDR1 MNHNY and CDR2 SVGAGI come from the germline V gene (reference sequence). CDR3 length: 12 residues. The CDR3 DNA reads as TGTGCCAGCAGTCGCCCCGGGGATACGCAGTATTTT. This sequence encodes CASSRPGDTQYF.

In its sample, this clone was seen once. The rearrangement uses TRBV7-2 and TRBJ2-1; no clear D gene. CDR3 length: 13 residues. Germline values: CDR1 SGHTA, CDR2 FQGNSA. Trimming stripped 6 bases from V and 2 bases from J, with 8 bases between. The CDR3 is CASSYPPYNEQFF. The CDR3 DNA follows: TGTGCCAGCAGTTATCCGCCCTACAATGAGCAGTTCTTC.

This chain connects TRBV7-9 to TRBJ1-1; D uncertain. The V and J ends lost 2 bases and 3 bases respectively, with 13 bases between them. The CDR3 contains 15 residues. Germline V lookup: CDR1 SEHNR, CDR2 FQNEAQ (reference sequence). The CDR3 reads CASSLSRGGHTEAFF. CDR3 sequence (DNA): TGTGCCAGCAGCTTAAGTCGGGGTGGTCACACTGAAGCTTTCTTT.

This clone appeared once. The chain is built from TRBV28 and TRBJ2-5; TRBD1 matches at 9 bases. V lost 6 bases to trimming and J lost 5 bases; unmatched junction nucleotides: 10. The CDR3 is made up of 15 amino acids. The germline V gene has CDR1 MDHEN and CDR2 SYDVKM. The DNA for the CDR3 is TGTGCCAGCAGGCCCGCCGGGACAGGGTTGGAGACCCAGTACTTC. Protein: CASRPAGTGLETQYF. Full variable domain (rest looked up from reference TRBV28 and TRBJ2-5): DVKVTQSSRYLVKRTGEKVFLECVQDMDHENMFWYRQDPGLGLRLIYFSYDVKMKEKGDIPEGYSVSREKKERFSLILESASTNQTSMYLCASRPAGTGLETQYFGPGTRLLVL.

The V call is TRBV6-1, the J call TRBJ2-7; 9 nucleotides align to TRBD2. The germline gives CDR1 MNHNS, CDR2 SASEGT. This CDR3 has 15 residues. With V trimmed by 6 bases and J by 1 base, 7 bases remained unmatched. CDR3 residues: CASRREGLSSYEQYF. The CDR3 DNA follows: TGTGCCAGCAGGCGGGAGGGCCTTAGTTCCTACGAGCAGTACTTC.

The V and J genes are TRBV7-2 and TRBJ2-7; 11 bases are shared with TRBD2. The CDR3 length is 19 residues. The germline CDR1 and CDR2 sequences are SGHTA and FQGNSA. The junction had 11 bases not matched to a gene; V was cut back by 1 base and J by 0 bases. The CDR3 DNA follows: TGTGCCAGCAGCTTAGAAGGCAATAGCGGGAGGGTCTACTCCTACGAGCAGTACTTC. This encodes CASSLEGNSGRVYSYEQYF.

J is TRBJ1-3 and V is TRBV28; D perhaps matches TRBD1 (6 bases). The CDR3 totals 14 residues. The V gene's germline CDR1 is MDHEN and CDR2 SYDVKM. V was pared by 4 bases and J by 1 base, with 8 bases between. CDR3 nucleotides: TGTGCCAGCAGTTGGGGACAATCTGGAAACACCATATATTTT. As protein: CASSWGQSGNTIYF. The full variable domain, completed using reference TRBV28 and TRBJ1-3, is DVKVTQSSRYLVKRTGEKVFLECVQDMDHENMFWYRQDPGLGLRLIYFSYDVKMKEKGDIPEGYSVSREKKERFSLILESASTNQTSMYLCASSWGQSGNTIYFGEGSWLTVV.

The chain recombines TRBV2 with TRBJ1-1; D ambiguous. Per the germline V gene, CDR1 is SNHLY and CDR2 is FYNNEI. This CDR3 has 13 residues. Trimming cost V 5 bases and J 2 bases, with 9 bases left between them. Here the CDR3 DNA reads TGTGCCAGCAGTTGGGTGGAAAACACTGAAGCTTTCTTT. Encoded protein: CASSWVENTEAFF.

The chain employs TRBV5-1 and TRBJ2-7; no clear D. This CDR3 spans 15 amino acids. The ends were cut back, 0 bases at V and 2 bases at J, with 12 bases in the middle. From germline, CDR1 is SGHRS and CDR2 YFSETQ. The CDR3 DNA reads TGCGCCAGCAGCTTGGAGGACGGCGGCCCCTACGAGCAGTACTTC. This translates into CASSLEDGGPYEQYF.

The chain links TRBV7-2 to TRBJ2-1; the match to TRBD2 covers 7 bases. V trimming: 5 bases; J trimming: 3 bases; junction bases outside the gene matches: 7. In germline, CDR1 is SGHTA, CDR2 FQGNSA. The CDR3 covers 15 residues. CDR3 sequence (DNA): TGTGCCAGCAGCCCCCAGAGCGGGAACTACAATGAGCAGTTCTTC. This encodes CASSPQSGNYNEQFF. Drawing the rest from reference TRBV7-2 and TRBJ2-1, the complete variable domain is GAGVSQSPSNKVTEKGKDVELRCDPISGHTALYWYRQSLGQGLEFLIYFQGNSAPDKSGLPSDRFSAERTGGSVSTLTIQRTQQEDSAVYLCASSPQSGNYNEQFFGPGTRLTVL.